The rows below give T cell receptor beta chains drawn from one sample of a study of molecular identifiers for immune sequencing clone quantification. TCRdb recomputed calls from the PCR reads with MiXCR, one row per CDR3 protein. Here the sample spans about 500,000 distinct CDR3 sequences, 25% being singletons. Specimen: naive CD8+ T cells from blood, with Jurkat cell RNA spiked in. Source of these receptors: a human donor in good health. Some libraries in this study had Jurkat cell RNA spiked in. CDR3s include the opening cysteine and the closing phenylalanine or tryptophan. The D gene is left open where the match is weak. The size field is filled for only some rows; it gives once, few, many or a size class.

cdr3_aa cdr3_nt j_call v_call clone_size d_call
CASSSQGFTYNSPLHF TGTGCCAGCAGTTCTCAGGGTTTCACCTATAATTCACCCCTCCACTTT TRBJ1-6 TRBV12-3/TRBV12-4 many -
CSGRLLNEQFF TGCAGCGGAAGACTTCTAAATGAGCAGTTCTTC TRBJ2-1 TRBV29-1 - -
CASSERQGARQPQHF TGTGCCAGCAGTGAACGACAGGGGGCTCGGCAGCCCCAGCATTTT TRBJ1-5 TRBV6-1 - TRBD1
CASSPPHNEQFF TGTGCCAGCAGCCCCCCGCACAATGAGCAGTTCTTC TRBJ2-1 TRBV9 few -
CASSFSDRGFTGELFF TGTGCCAGCAGTTTTAGTGACAGGGGTTTCACCGGGGAGCTGTTTTTT TRBJ2-2 TRBV28 - TRBD1
CASSFQADTRYF TGTGCCAGCAGTTTCCAGGCAGATACGCGGTATTTT TRBJ2-3 TRBV27 - -
CASSLWGGDTGELFF TGTGCCAGCAGTTTATGGGGGGGGGACACCGGGGAGCTGTTTTTT TRBJ2-2 TRBV27 - TRBD2
CASSLLLADQETQYF TGTGCCAGCAGTTTGCTACTAGCGGACCAAGAGACCCAGTACTTC TRBJ2-5 TRBV12-3/TRBV12-4 few TRBD2
CASSLVVSGYTEELFF TGTGCCAGCAGCTTGGTGGTTAGCGGATACACCGAGGAGCTGTTTTTT TRBJ2-2 TRBV5-3 - -
CASSLRGGKNIQYF TGTGCCAGCAGTTTAAGGGGAGGCAAAAACATTCAGTACTTC TRBJ2-4 TRBV27 - -
CASSLRTVGGSTDTQYF TGTGCCAGCAGCTTACGTACCGTGGGGGGGAGTACAGATACGCAGTATTTT TRBJ2-3 TRBV7-6 few TRBD2
CASSSQGFSGNTIYF TGTGCCAGCAGTTCACAGGGCTTCTCTGGAAACACCATATATTTT TRBJ1-3 TRBV28 - -
CSARGLRGTANYGYTF TGCAGTGCTAGGGGGCTCAGAGGGACAGCTAACTATGGCTACACCTTC TRBJ1-2 TRBV20-1 - TRBD1
CAWKGDSYTYEQYF TGTGCCTGGAAAGGGGACAGCTATACCTACGAGCAGTACTTC TRBJ2-7 TRBV30 few TRBD1
CASSTRQIPETEAFF TGTGCCAGCAGCACCAGACAGATTCCGGAGACTGAAGCTTTCTTT TRBJ1-1 TRBV11-2 few -
CASSLGQEDNYQAYEQYF TGTGCCAGCAGTTTAGGACAGGAGGACAACTATCAGGCCTACGAGCAGTACTTC TRBJ2-7 TRBV12-3/TRBV12-4 few -
CSVEERGSNTGELFF TGCAGCGTTGAAGAGCGGGGATCGAACACCGGGGAGCTGTTTTTT TRBJ2-2 TRBV29-1 many -
CASSLWFGGMETQYF TGTGCCAGCAGCTTGTGGTTCGGGGGCATGGAGACCCAGTACTTC TRBJ2-5 TRBV5-6 few -
CSARVLGVSTYGYTF TGCAGTGCTAGAGTTTTGGGGGTTTCAACGTATGGCTACACCTTC TRBJ1-2 TRBV20-1 few -
CTSSQDRSSGSNTDTQYF TGCACCAGCAGCCAAGATCGGTCTAGCGGGAGTAACACAGATACGCAGTATTTT TRBJ2-3 TRBV4-3 - TRBD2
CTSRPAGLTYAPSF TGTACCAGCCGCCCAGCAGGACTAACCTACGCGCCGTCCTTC TRBJ2-7 TRBV4-2 - -
CATSAGVPGELFF TGTGCCACCAGTGCAGGGGTCCCCGGGGAGCTGTTTTTT TRBJ2-2 TRBV24-1 few -
CASRSGVDSNQPQHF TGTGCCAGCAGGTCAGGTGTTGATAGCAATCAGCCCCAGCATTTT TRBJ1-5 TRBV7-6 many -
CSVRQGVDEQFF TGCAGTGTCCGTCAGGGGGTAGATGAGCAGTTCTTC TRBJ2-1 TRBV20-1 - TRBD1
CASSYSGSNQPQHF TGTGCCAGCAGTTACTCGGGCAGCAATCAGCCCCAGCATTTT TRBJ1-5 TRBV6-2/TRBV6-3 many -
CASSLWSSSIADTQYF TGTGCCAGCAGTTTATGGAGTAGCTCTATCGCAGATACGCAGTATTTT TRBJ2-3 TRBV12-3/TRBV12-4 - -
CASSYWGAIQETQYF TGTGCCAGCAGCTATTGGGGGGCCATCCAAGAGACCCAGTACTTC TRBJ2-5 TRBV7-6 few -
CASTDRSTNEKLFF TGTGCCAGCACCGACAGGTCAACTAATGAAAAACTGTTTTTT TRBJ1-4 TRBV19 - -
CASSHNRETLDEKLFF TGCGCCAGCAGCCACAACAGGGAGACATTGGATGAAAAACTGTTTTTT TRBJ1-4 TRBV4-3 - -
CASSEVPSWDRGETQYF TGTGCCAGCAGCGAAGTCCCTTCGTGGGACAGGGGGGAGACCCAGTACTTC TRBJ2-5 TRBV7-9 - TRBD1
CASSLEKTGNTGANVLTF TGCGCCAGCAGCTTGGAGAAGACAGGGAATACTGGGGCCAACGTCCTGACTTTC TRBJ2-6 TRBV5-1 - TRBD1
CASRRLAGGQYEQYF TGTGCCAGCCGAAGACTAGCGGGAGGGCAATACGAGCAGTACTTC TRBJ2-7 TRBV28 many TRBD2
CASSEWVVREVSSDTQYF TGTGCCAGCAGTGAATGGGTAGTGCGGGAGGTATCATCGGATACGCAGTATTTT TRBJ2-3 TRBV2 - TRBD2
CASSIGGQSSYEQYF TGTGCCAGTAGTATAGGAGGACAGTCCTCCTACGAGCAGTACTTC TRBJ2-7 TRBV19 few -
CASSLGGRTGELFF TGTGCCAGCAGTTTAGGGGGTCGCACCGGGGAGCTGTTTTTT TRBJ2-2 TRBV12-3/TRBV12-4 - -
CAGSEFEQGSSEAFF TGTGCCGGCAGTGAGTTTGAGCAGGGAAGTTCTGAAGCTTTCTTT TRBJ1-1 TRBV2 once -
CASSPGASGTPDTQYF TGTGCCAGCAGCCCAGGGGCTAGCGGGACCCCAGATACGCAGTATTTT TRBJ2-3 TRBV9 - TRBD2